A selection of T cell receptor beta chains follows, all from one sample in a study of T-cell reconstitution after alpha-beta-depleted transplantation in children. TCRdb processed the PCR reads anew with MiXCR; each CDR3 protein has one entry. The table lists about half a million distinct CDR3 sequences, about 12% of them singletons. Sample: PBMCs from the stem cell graft donor, taken from the stem cell graft. Source of these receptors: a human donor who donated a stem cell graft to a child with combined immunodeficiency. CDR3s include the opening cysteine and the closing phenylalanine or tryptophan. A D gene is named only where the DNA matches it firmly. Part of the rows lack a size; the others show once, few, many or a class for expanded clones.

J gene	clone size	V gene	D gene	CDR3 protein	CDR3 DNA
TRBJ2-4	few	TRBV4-1	TRBD1	CASSQTGGGTKNIQYF	TGCGCCAGCAGCCAGACAGGGGGCGGAACCAAAAACATTCAGTACTTC
TRBJ2-1	few	TRBV24-1	TRBD1	CATSDPGQGVAGEQFF	TGTGCCACCAGTGACCCGGGACAGGGGGTAGCAGGTGAGCAGTTCTTC
TRBJ1-5	once	TRBV20-1	NA	CSASSGGNQPQHF	TGCAGTGCTAGTTCCGGGGGGAATCAGCCCCAGCATTTT
TRBJ2-5	once	TRBV7-8	TRBD1	CASSLARGRETQYF	TGTGCCAGCAGCTTAGCCAGGGGGCGGGAGACCCAGTACTTC
TRBJ2-2	NA	TRBV5-5	NA	CASSWVDSYTGELFF	TGTGCCAGCAGCTGGGTGGACAGCTACACCGGGGAGCTGTTTTTT
TRBJ2-3	few	TRBV20-1	TRBD2	CSAPSASGPSTDTQYF	TGCAGTGCTCCATCGGCTAGCGGACCTAGCACAGATACGCAGTATTTT
TRBJ2-5	few	TRBV13	TRBD2	CASSLSLAAAQETQYF	TGTGCCAGCAGCTTAAGCCTAGCGGCAGCCCAAGAGACCCAGTACTTC
TRBJ1-3	NA	TRBV6-2/TRBV6-3	NA	CASSYYNYPPKTVKRSGNTIYF	TGTGCCAGCAGTTACTATAACTATCCCCCAAAGACAGTCAAGCGCTCTGGAAACACCATATATTTT
TRBJ2-1	few	TRBV18	NA	CASGPSGEGKNEQFF	TGTGCCAGCGGACCCTCAGGGGAGGGAAAAAATGAGCAGTTCTTC
TRBJ1-5	NA	TRBV3-1	NA	CASSIQQGQPQHF	TGTGCCAGCAGCATCCAACAGGGTCAGCCCCAGCATTTT
TRBJ2-1	many	TRBV18	TRBD1	CASSPPDRGSSYNEQFF	TGTGCCAGCTCACCACCGGACAGGGGGAGCTCCTACAATGAGCAGTTCTTC